Shown below are 27 T cell receptor beta chains from a single sample sequenced in a study of T cell repertoires in cytomegalovirus infection. Their specific antigens are unknown. TCRdb independently ran MiXCR on the reads; one entry per CDR3 protein. In the table there are a few hundred thousand distinct CDR3 sequences, almost 40% of which are singletons. The source was cultured PBMCs, collected from culture after CMV antigen stimulation. These receptors all stem from a human donor in good health (CMV status not recorded). Some clones in this sample may be carry-over from other donors' samples.

This clonotype was observed a few times. The rearrangement uses TRBV6-2 or TRBV6-3 and TRBJ1-1; D is unclear. Germline CDR1 MNHEY, CDR2 SVGEGT. This CDR3 spans 18 amino acids. Trimming stripped 2 bases from V and 2 bases from J, with 21 bases between. The DNA of the CDR3 is TGTGCCAGCAGTTACACGCCTTGGCGTCCAGGAACTAACACTGAAGCTTTCTTT. Its translation: CASSYTPWRPGTNTEAFF.

This clonotype was counted only a few times. The chain links TRBV12-3 or TRBV12-4 to TRBJ1-4, with D unresolved. Trimming pared 1 base from V and 8 bases from J, leaving 11 bases between. The CDR3 contains 14 residues. CDR3 sequence (DNA): TGTGCCAGCAGTTTAGGAGGATTTGGGGAAAAACTGTTTTTT. This codes for CASSLGGFGEKLFF.

Points on this clonotype: One end of the junction varies from germline; a read error may be responsible. This rearrangement joins TRBV4-1 to TRBJ1-2; D is uncertain. The CDR3 is 14 residues long. Germline V gene lookup returns CDR1 MGHRA and CDR2 YSYEKL. The CDR3: CANSQRVSIYGYTF. The CDR3 region has the DNA TGCGCCAACAGCCAGCGAGTCTCTATTTATGGCTACACCTTC.

This rearrangement joins TRBV7-2 to TRBJ2-5; 10 bases align to TRBD2. Germline V CDR1 and CDR2: SGHTA, FQGNSA. V lost 7 bases, J lost 1 base, and 6 bases stayed unmatched. CDR3 length: 15 amino acids. CDR3 sequence reads: CASNLAGVLQETQYF. DNA for the CDR3: TGTGCCAGCAATCTAGCGGGAGTGCTCCAAGAGACCCAGTACTTC. The complete variable domain, with remaining parts taken from reference TRBV7-2 and TRBJ2-5, reads GAGVSQSPSNKVTEKGKDVELRCDPISGHTALYWYRQSLGQGLEFLIYFQGNSAPDKSGLPSDRFSAERTGGSVSTLTIQRTQQEDSAVYLCASNLAGVLQETQYFGPGTRLLVL.

The chain uses TRBV7-9 and TRBJ2-1; no reliable D call. Germline loops: CDR1 SEHNR, CDR2 FQNEAQ (reference sequence). The CDR3 is made up of 15 amino acids. V was cut by 5 bases and J by 3 bases, with 14 bases left in between. CDR3 sequence reads: CASSPPDGLYNEQFF. The CDR3 nucleotides are TGTGCCAGCAGCCCGCCGGACGGGCTCTACAATGAGCAGTTCTTC. The full variable domain, completed using reference TRBV7-9 and TRBJ2-1, is DTGVSQNPRHKITKRGQNVTFRCDPISEHNRLYWYRQTLGQGPEFLTYFQNEAQLEKSRLLSDRFSAERPKGSFSTLEIQRTEQGDSAMYLCASSPPDGLYNEQFFGPGTRLTVL.

The rearrangement joins TRBV6-6 to TRBJ2-2, with D maybe TRBD2 (6 bases). The CDR3 runs to 15 residues. Per germline, CDR1 MNHNY and CDR2 SVGAGI (reference sequence). Trimming took 2 bases from V and 7 from J, leaving 14 bases between them. As DNA, the CDR3 is TGTGCCAGCAGTTACCAGGGACTGGCTGGCGGGGAGCTGTTTTTT. Translating it yields CASSYQGLAGGELFF.

The chain joins TRBV7-2 to TRBJ2-5, with a possible D match to TRBD2 (5 bases). Germline CDR1 SGHTA, CDR2 FQGNSA. The V end lost 4 bases, the J end lost 7 bases, and 22 bases lay between the germline ends. CDR3 length equals 16 residues. This CDR3 is CASSSAGSLAGRTQYF. For the CDR3, the DNA is TGTGCCAGCAGCTCTGCGGGTTCTCTAGCCGGCCGGACCCAGTACTTC.

This clonotype was observed a handful of times. This chain links TRBV7-9 with TRBJ2-7, with D tentatively TRBD2 (6 bases). CDR1 is SEHNR and CDR2 is FQNEAQ in the germline V gene (reference sequence). The V end lost 5 bases, the J end lost 11 bases, and 16 bases lay between the germline ends. The CDR3 sequence is 12 residues long. CDR3 residues: CASSPGDSGEYF. CDR3 coding DNA: TGTGCCAGCAGCCCCGGAGATTCGGGAGAGTACTTC.

This clonotype occurred many times. The rearrangement uses TRBV2 and TRBJ1-4; possible D gene TRBD1, 5 bases. The germline V gene encodes CDR1 SNHLY and CDR2 FYNNEI. Between the trimmed V and J ends, which lost 4 bases and 5 bases, there was a span of 5 bases. This CDR3 region has 12 residues. Here the CDR3 DNA reads TGTGCCAGCAGTGGGGGGAATGAAAAACTGTTTTTT. Its protein is CASSGGNEKLFF.

This clonotype was seen a few times. The CDR3 DNA sequence: TGCGCCAGCAGTGAGTCCCAGGGGGCGGCAGATACGCAGTATTTT. Protein product: CASSESQGAADTQYF. The J gene is TRBJ2-3, the V gene TRBV10-1, with 8 positions matching TRBD1. The CDR3 is 15 residues long. The junction had 3 bases not matched to a gene; V was cut back by 0 bases and J by 4 bases. The germline V gene has CDR1 WNHNN and CDR2 SYGVQD (reference sequence).

This clonotype was counted a few times. The V and J genes are TRBV9 and TRBJ1-6; D possibly corresponds to TRBD1 (5 bases). Trimming removed 4 bases at V and 5 bases at J, with 13 bases between. The CDR3 length is 15 residues. From germline, CDR1 is SGDLS and CDR2 YYNGEE. The CDR3 loop reads CASSPNPGDNSPLHF. CDR3 bases: TGTGCCAGCAGCCCGAATCCGGGGGATAATTCACCCCTCCACTTT.

The sample holds a few counts of this clonotype. V is TRBV7-6 and J is TRBJ2-1; 10 bases fit TRBD2. CDR3 size: 16 residues. V gave up 1 base and J gave up 5 bases; unmatched junction bases: 5. Germline CDR1 and CDR2: SGHVS and FNYEAQ. For the CDR3, the DNA is TGTGCCAGCAGCTTAGTTGGAGGACTAGCGGACAATGAGCAGTTCTTC. Translated, it gives CASSLVGGLADNEQFF.

This clonotype appeared once. The chain links TRBV7-2 to TRBJ2-5; D is uncertain. The ends were cut back, 5 bases at V and 5 bases at J, with 15 bases in the middle. CDR3 length equals 14 residues. Germline CDR1 and CDR2: SGHTA and FQGNSA. The DNA for the CDR3 is TGTGCCAGCAGCCCGATGTGGGCTGCCGAGACCCAGTACTTC. This gives the protein CASSPMWAAETQYF.

The V and J genes are TRBV5-4 and TRBJ2-3; 8 bases line up with TRBD2. The CDR3 is 14 amino acids. With 5 bases clipped from V and 4 bases from J, the junction kept 6 bases outside the gene matches. Per the germline V gene, CDR1 is SGHNT and CDR2 is YYREEE (reference sequence). CDR3 amino acids: CASRPTSGSDTQYF. CDR3 nucleotide sequence: TGTGCCAGCAGACCAACTAGCGGCTCAGATACGCAGTATTTT.

The table lists this clonotype with a count of one. The chain combines TRBV6-5 with TRBJ2-7; the D is unclear. The germline CDR1 and CDR2 sequences are MNHEY and SVGAGI. The CDR3 covers 14 residues. The V end lost 2 bases, the J end lost 0 bases, and 8 bases lay between the germline ends. The CDR3: CASSYGRASYEQYF. The DNA of the CDR3 is TGTGCCAGCAGTTACGGAAGGGCCTCCTACGAGCAGTACTTC.

The chain recombines TRBV6-6 with TRBJ1-5; D call uncertain. Trimming removed 6 bases from V and 9 bases from J, with 24 bases in between. This CDR3 region has 16 residues. CDR1 and CDR2 (germline): MNHNY, SVGAGI (reference sequence). CDR3 nucleotide sequence: TGTGCCAGCAGACTCACTAAAGTTGACATTCGGGGGCCCCAGCATTTT. This codes for CASRLTKVDIRGPQHF.

This chain joins TRBV13 and TRBJ1-1; the D gene is possibly TRBD1 (5 bases). The V gene lost 2 bases and the J gene lost 0 bases, with 13 bases spanning the gap. The CDR3 length is 16 residues. CDR1 is PRHDT and CDR2 is FYEKMQ in the germline V gene (reference sequence). The chain's CDR3 is CASSLRGSGLNTEAFF. The CDR3 nucleotides read TGTGCCAGCAGCTTAAGGGGATCAGGGCTGAACACTGAAGCTTTCTTT. The full variable domain, with the rest looked up from reference TRBV13 and TRBJ1-1, is AAGVIQSPRHLIKEKRETATLKCYPIPRHDTVYWYQQGPGQDPQFLISFYEKMQSDKGSIPDRFSAQQFSDYHSELNMSSLELGDSALYFCASSLRGSGLNTEAFFGQGTRLTVV.

The CDR3 loop reads CASSYSSGPYPGELFF. The CDR3 coding sequence is TGTGCCAGCAGTTACTCGAGCGGTCCCTACCCCGGGGAGCTGTTTTTT. V is TRBV6-8 and J is TRBJ2-2, with D maybe TRBD2 (5 bases). The V end was cut by 0 bases, the J end by 6 bases, with 14 bases between. CDR1 and CDR2 (germline): MNHGY, SAAAGT. The CDR3 spans 16 residues.

This clonotype has only one observation. The rearrangement joins TRBV24-1 to TRBJ2-3; D assignment may be TRBD1 or TRBD2 (5 bases each). Germline CDR1 KGHDR, CDR2 SFDVKD. This CDR3 has 15 residues. The V and J ends lost 7 bases and 4 bases respectively, with 17 bases between them. Here the CDR3 reads CATSGAGTGPDTQYF. The CDR3 DNA follows: TGTGCCACCAGCGGGGCTGGCACCGGTCCAGATACGCAGTATTTT.

This clonotype was seen repeatedly, ten times or more. The J gene is TRBJ1-3, the V gene TRBV7-2; D ambiguous. Germline CDR1 is SGHTA and CDR2 is FQGNSA. V was trimmed by 2 bases and J by 0 bases, leaving 5 bases between them. The CDR3 consists of 14 residues. CDR3 sequence: CASSLRSSGNTIYF. Written as DNA, the CDR3 is TGTGCCAGCAGCTTACGGAGCTCTGGAAACACCATATATTTT.

This clonotype was detected many times. The chain recombines TRBV7-2 with TRBJ2-5, with 8 bases matching TRBD2. The CDR3 sequence is 14 residues long. The germline CDR1 and CDR2 sequences are SGHTA and FQGNSA. Trimming removed 6 bases from V and 5 bases from J; junction bases left unmatched: 8. The CDR3 nucleotides are TGTGCCAGCAGTCGGAGTCGGGGGGGGGAGACCCAGTACTTC. Amino acid sequence: CASSRSRGGETQYF.

A few counts support this clonotype. J is TRBJ2-7 and V is TRBV4-2; the D gene is possibly TRBD2 (6 bases). The CDR3 has 15 amino acids. Germline V gives CDR1 LGHNA, CDR2 YNFKEQ. With 4 bases removed from V and 3 bases from J, the gap between germline ends came to 16 bases. CDR3 in DNA: TGTGCCAGCAGCCCCTCGCGGAGGGCGGGCTACGAGCAGTACTTC. Translation gives CASSPSRRAGYEQYF.

This chain uses TRBV7-8 with TRBJ1-5; 7 nucleotides match TRBD1. The CDR3 is 13 residues long. From germline, CDR1 is SGHVS and CDR2 FQNEAQ. The trim removed 5 bases at V and 7 bases at J, leaving 5 bases unmatched. The CDR3, as DNA: TGTGCCAGCAGCACCGACAGGGAGCAGCCCCAGCATTTT. Residues: CASSTDREQPQHF.

This chain connects TRBV4-3 to TRBJ1-1, with D possibly being TRBD1 (6 bases). V was clipped by 3 bases and J by 3 bases, with 17 bases between them. Germline V lookup: CDR1 LGHNA, CDR2 YSLEER. This CDR3 spans 16 amino acids. The CDR3 loop reads CASSHQGGGADTEAFF. The CDR3, as DNA: TGCGCCAGCAGCCACCAGGGTGGGGGGGCGGACACTGAAGCTTTCTTT.

This clonotype was observed a few times. The chain uses TRBV20-1 and TRBJ2-1; the match to TRBD2 covers 13 bases. Germline assignment: CDR1 DFQATT and CDR2 SNEGSKA (reference sequence). V trimming: 3 bases; J trimming: 7 bases; junction bases outside the gene matches: 9. This CDR3 has 16 amino acids. The CDR3 here is CSASNVLAGGRNEQFF. In DNA, the CDR3 is TGCAGTGCTAGCAACGTACTAGCGGGGGGGAGAAATGAGCAGTTCTTC.

The V gene is TRBV5-1, the J gene TRBJ1-4; D possibly corresponds to TRBD1 (6 bases). Trimming took 2 bases from V and 8 from J, leaving 16 bases between them. The germline CDR1 and CDR2 sequences are SGHRS and YFSETQ. The CDR3 runs 15 residues. CDR3 DNA: TGCGCCAGCAGCTTACCGCGGGGACAAGGGGAAAAACTGTTTTTT. It codes for CASSLPRGQGEKLFF. Together with reference TRBV5-1 and TRBJ1-4, the CDR3 gives the full variable domain: KAGVTQTPRYLIKTRGQQVTLSCSPISGHRSVSWYQQTPGQGLQFLFEYFSETQRNKGNFPGRFSGRQFSNSRSEMNVSTLELGDSALYLCASSLPRGQGEKLFFGSGTQLSVL.

This clonotype was observed a handful of times. The J gene is TRBJ2-6, the V gene TRBV7-2, with 8 bases fitting TRBD2. Trimming cost V 5 bases and J 1 base; bases outside gene matches: 4. Looked up from germline, CDR1 is SGHTA and CDR2 is FQGNSA. The CDR3 spans 16 residues. CDR3 nucleotide sequence: TGTGCCAGCAGCCCGGGGGGGCTGTCTGGGGCCAACGTCCTGACTTTC. Encoded protein: CASSPGGLSGANVLTF.